These 9 T cell receptor beta chains originate from one sample sequenced in a study of metastatic and nonmetastatic thyroid tumors. Ahead of thyroid surgery, no patient had received treatment of any kind. TCRdb used MiXCR to call clones anew from the PCR reads. The sample consists of about 11,000 clones, around two fifths of them appearing once. Sequenced input: tumor tissue. The receptors shown here come from a female donor with papillary thyroid cancer or a benign thyroid nodule (not recorded which). Some clones in this sample may be carry-over from other donors' samples.

The chain combines TRBV5-6 with TRBJ1-2; no reliable D call. This CDR3 is built from 15 residues. Germline loops: CDR1 SGHDT, CDR2 YYEEEE. The V and J ends lost 0 bases and 5 bases respectively, with 14 bases between them. CDR3 DNA sequence: TGTGCCAGCAGCTTGGGGCCGGGAGCTACTTATGGCTACACCTTC. Its translation is CASSLGPGATYGYTF.

This chain uses TRBV6-1 with TRBJ1-2; 9 positions agree with TRBD1. The germline gives CDR1 MNHNS, CDR2 SASEGT. V was clipped by 7 bases and J by 3 bases; unmatched bases: 9. The CDR3 contains 15 residues. The CDR3 DNA is TGTGCCAGCACATCACAGGGGGCCCCGTACTATGGCTACACCTTC. Its protein product is CASTSQGAPYYGYTF.

This clone was seen only a few times. The chain carries TRBV15 and TRBJ2-3; 13 bases are a match to TRBD2. The CDR3 runs 16 residues. The germline V gene has CDR1 LNHNV and CDR2 YYDKDF (reference sequence). V trimming: 4 bases; J trimming: 5 bases; junction bases outside the gene matches: 6. In DNA, the CDR3 is TGTGCCACCAGCACCGGACTAGCGGGAGAAGGAGATACGCAGTATTTT. Amino acids: CATSTGLAGEGDTQYF.

The chain joins TRBV12-3 or TRBV12-4 to TRBJ2-1; D gene unclear. This CDR3 comprises 13 residues. Between the trimmed V and J ends, which lost 5 bases and 4 bases, there was a span of 9 bases. CDR3 loop: CASSPQVYNEQFF. The CDR3 region has the DNA TGTGCCAGCAGTCCACAAGTTTACAATGAGCAGTTCTTC.

This clone was found once. The rearrangement links TRBV5-5 to TRBJ2-2; D perhaps matches TRBD2 (6 bases). V dropped 0 bases and J dropped 14 bases, with 8 bases sitting between them. CDR1 SGHKS and CDR2 YYEKEE come from the germline V gene (reference sequence). This CDR3 region has 11 residues. The CDR3 region is CASSLAGGLFF. In nucleotides, the CDR3 is TGTGCCAGCAGCTTGGCCGGGGGACTGTTTTTT.

The V and J genes are TRBV6-2 or TRBV6-3 and TRBJ2-7; D remains unclear. Trimming cost V 4 bases and J 5 bases, with 15 bases left between them. Per the germline V gene, CDR1 is MNHEY and CDR2 is SVGEGT. The CDR3 contains 14 residues. This CDR3 is CASSSARRPHEQYF. CDR3 nucleotide sequence: TGTGCCAGCAGTTCGGCCCGCCGACCCCACGAGCAGTACTTC.

V usage is TRBV7-2 and J usage is TRBJ1-2; D is possibly TRBD1 (5 bases). This CDR3 contains 15 residues. Germline CDR1 reads SGHTA; CDR2 reads FQGNSA. Trimming cost V 2 bases and J 2 bases, with 12 bases left between them. The CDR3 coding sequence is TGTGCCAGCAGCTTAACGGGGGGAAAAAACTATGGCTACACCTTC. This codes for CASSLTGGKNYGYTF.

CDR3 sequence reads: CASSSSRAGELFF. DNA for the CDR3: TGTGCCAGCAGTTCCTCCAGGGCCGGGGAGCTGTTTTTT. The chain uses TRBV12-3 or TRBV12-4 and TRBJ2-2; possible D gene TRBD1, 5 bases. Between the trimmed V and J ends, which lost 4 bases and 6 bases, there was a span of 9 bases. The CDR3 has 13 residues.

The chain couples TRBV9 to TRBJ2-7; a weak D match, TRBD1 (5 bases). The CDR3 runs to 16 residues. Trimming removed 4 bases at V and 4 bases at J, with 21 bases between. CDR1 and CDR2 (germline): SGDLS, YYNGEE. The CDR3 region has the DNA TGTGCCAGCAGCTCGGACGTTATAAGGGGCCGTTACGAGCAGTACTTC. This sequence encodes CASSSDVIRGRYEQYF.